This is a list of T cell receptor beta chains from one sample in a study of CD8 T cells in Susac syndrome. TCRdb re-called the immunoSEQ multiplex PCR reads through MiXCR, storing one row per CDR3 protein. The sample carries approximately 200,000 distinct CDR3 sequences, 95% recorded once. Sequenced material: CD4+ T cells from PBMCs. The origin of the receptors is a human donor with multiple sclerosis. Both conserved end residues are part of each CDR3. D genes are given only for firm matches. Size tells how often a clone was seen (once, few, many) or the class of an expanded clone, and some rows leave it out.

>NA|TRBV9|NA|TRBJ1-5
CASSAAPNQPQHF
TGTGCCAGCAGCGCCGCCCCGAATCAGCCCCAGCATTTT
>TRBD1|TRBV6-6|NA|TRBJ1-5
CASSTAAGGDQPQHF
TGTGCCAGCAGCACTGCGGCAGGGGGGGATCAGCCCCAGCATTTT
>NA|TRBV6-6|once|TRBJ1-5
CASSPGRPNQPQHF
TGTGCCAGCAGTCCCGGGAGGCCGAATCAGCCCCAGCATTTT
>NA|TRBV12-3/TRBV12-4|once|TRBJ1-4
CASSLHGVGEKLFF
TGTGCCAGCAGTTTACACGGCGTGGGTGAAAAACTGTTTTTT
>NA|TRBV20-1|NA|TRBJ1-5
CSAVDRINSNQPQHF
TGCAGTGCTGTAGACAGGATCAATAGCAATCAGCCCCAGCATTTT
>NA|TRBV7-9|NA|TRBJ1-1
CASSSQGGNTEAFF
TGTGCCAGCAGCTCACAGGGAGGGAACACTGAAGCTTTCTTT
>TRBD2|TRBV3-1|NA|TRBJ2-1
CASSPHQGTSGGAYNEQFF
TGTGCCAGCAGCCCCCACCAAGGGACTAGCGGGGGGGCCTACAATGAGCAGTTCTTC
>NA|TRBV5-4|NA|TRBJ2-5
CASSLVPRGGREAQYF
TGTGCCAGCAGCTTGGTGCCTAGGGGGGGCCGCGAGGCCCAGTACTTC
>NA|TRBV24-1|NA|TRBJ1-5
CATSARYSNQPQHF
TGTGCCACCAGCGCCAGGTACAGCAATCAGCCCCAGCATTTT
>TRBD2|TRBV2|once|TRBJ2-1
CASSQGLAGNNEQFF
TGTGCCAGCAGCCAGGGACTAGCGGGGAATAATGAGCAGTTCTTC
>NA|TRBV7-2|once|TRBJ1-6
CASSLGAPLQPLHF
TGTGCCAGCAGCCTGGGGGCACCTCTCCAACCCCTCCACTTT
>NA|TRBV19|NA|TRBJ2-5
CASSSRTGFKETQYF
TGTGCCAGTAGCAGTCGGACTGGGTTTAAAGAGACCCAGTACTTC
>NA|TRBV20-1|NA|TRBJ1-1
CSALDFEAFF
TGCAGTGCTCTCGACTTTGAAGCTTTCTTT
>TRBD2|TRBV20-1|NA|TRBJ2-5
CSARGLAGALEETQYF
TGCAGTGCTAGAGGACTAGCGGGGGCCCTTGAAGAGACCCAGTACTTC
>TRBD2|TRBV12-5|NA|TRBJ2-1
CASGLVLAGGNSNEQFF
TGTGCTAGTGGTTTGGTATTGGCGGGGGGCAATTCGAATGAGCAGTTCTTC
>NA|TRBV5-1|NA|TRBJ2-6
CASSTWRGDSGANVLTF
TGCGCCAGCAGCACCTGGAGAGGGGACTCTGGGGCCAACGTCCTGACTTTC
>NA|TRBV3-1|NA|TRBJ1-2
CASSKNTYGYTF
TGTGCCAGCAGCAAGAATACCTATGGCTACACCTTC
>NA|TRBV5-1|NA|TRBJ1-2
CASSLDWGLDYGYTF
TGCGCCAGCAGCTTGGATTGGGGGCTAGACTATGGCTACACCTTC
>TRBD2|TRBV7-3|NA|TRBJ2-2
CASSSRAGRDTGELFF
TGTGCCAGCAGCTCGAGGGCAGGGAGGGACACCGGGGAGCTGTTTTTT
>NA|TRBV30|NA|TRBJ2-5
CAWTAVSVHETQYF
TGTGCCTGGACCGCGGTGAGCGTACATGAGACCCAGTACTTC
>TRBD2|TRBV25-1|NA|TRBJ2-5
CASSEFTSGAVETQYF
TGTGCCAGCAGTGAATTCACTAGCGGGGCCGTGGAGACCCAGTACTTC
>TRBD1|TRBV20-1|NA|TRBJ1-2
CSASYPGGVGYTF
TGCAGTGCTAGTTATCCAGGGGGTGTGGGCTACACCTTC
>NA|TRBV3-1|NA|TRBJ2-2
CASMGSTNTGELFF
TGTGCCAGCATGGGAAGTACAAACACCGGGGAGCTGTTTTTT
>TRBD2|TRBV14|NA|TRBJ2-1
CASSQEVAGGYNEQFF
TGTGCCAGCAGCCAAGAGGTAGCGGGGGGCTACAATGAGCAGTTCTTC
>TRBD1|TRBV5-6|NA|TRBJ1-2
CASSPDLTGNYGYTF
TGTGCCAGCAGCCCGGACCTGACAGGGAACTATGGCTACACCTTC
>TRBD1|TRBV29-1|NA|TRBJ1-2
CSVEGLGGSGYTF
TGCAGCGTTGAAGGTTTAGGGGGCAGTGGCTACACCTTC
>NA|TRBV29-1|NA|TRBJ2-3
CSVEPDRRTQYF
TGCAGCGTTGAGCCTGACAGGAGGACGCAGTATTTT
>TRBD2|TRBV18|NA|TRBJ2-1
CASSRNIDSGAPNEQFF
TGTGCCAGCTCACGAAACATAGATAGCGGGGCCCCCAATGAGCAGTTCTTC
>NA|TRBV24-1|NA|TRBJ2-2
CATSDTGHNTGELFF
TGTGCCACCAGTGACACCGGACACAACACCGGGGAGCTGTTTTTT
>NA|TRBV20-1|NA|TRBJ1-1
CSAGLTVNTEAFF
TGCAGTGCTGGACTGACAGTGAACACTGAAGCTTTCTTT
>NA|TRBV5-1|NA|TRBJ2-1
CASSLGAPNEQFF
TGCGCCAGCAGCTTGGGAGCTCCGAATGAGCAGTTCTTC
>NA|TRBV20-1|NA|TRBJ2-5
CSARAWEQETQYF
TGCAGTGCTAGAGCATGGGAGCAAGAGACCCAGTACTTC